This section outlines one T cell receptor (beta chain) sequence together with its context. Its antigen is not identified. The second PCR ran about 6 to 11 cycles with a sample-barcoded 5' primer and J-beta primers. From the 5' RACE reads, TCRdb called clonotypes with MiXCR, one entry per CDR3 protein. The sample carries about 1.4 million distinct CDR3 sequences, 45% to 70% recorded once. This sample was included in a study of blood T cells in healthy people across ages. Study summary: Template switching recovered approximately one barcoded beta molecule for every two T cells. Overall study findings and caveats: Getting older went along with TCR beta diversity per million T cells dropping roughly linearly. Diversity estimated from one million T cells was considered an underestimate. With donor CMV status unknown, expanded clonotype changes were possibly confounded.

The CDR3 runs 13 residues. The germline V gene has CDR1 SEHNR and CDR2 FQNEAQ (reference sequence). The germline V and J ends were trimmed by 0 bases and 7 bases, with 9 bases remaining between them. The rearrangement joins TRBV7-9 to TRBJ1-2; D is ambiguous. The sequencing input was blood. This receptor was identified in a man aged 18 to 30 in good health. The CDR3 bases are TGTGCCAGCAGCTTAGCACAGTCCAGTGGCTACACCTTC. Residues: CASSLAQSSGYTF.